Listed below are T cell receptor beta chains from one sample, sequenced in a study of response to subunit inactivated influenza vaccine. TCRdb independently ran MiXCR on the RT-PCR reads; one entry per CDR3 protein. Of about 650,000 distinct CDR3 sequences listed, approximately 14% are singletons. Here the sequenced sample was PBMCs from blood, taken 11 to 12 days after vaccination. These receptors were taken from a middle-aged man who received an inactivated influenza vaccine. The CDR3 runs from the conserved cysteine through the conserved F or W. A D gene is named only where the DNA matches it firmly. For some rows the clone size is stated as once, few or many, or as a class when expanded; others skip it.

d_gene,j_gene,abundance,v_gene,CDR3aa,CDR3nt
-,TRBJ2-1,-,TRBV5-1,CASSETANSYNEQFF,TGCGCCAGCAGCGAGACAGCTAACTCCTACAATGAGCAGTTCTTC
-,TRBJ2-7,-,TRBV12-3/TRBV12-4,CASSLSGVAEQYF,TGTGCCAGCAGTTTATCAGGGGTGGCCGAGCAGTACTTC
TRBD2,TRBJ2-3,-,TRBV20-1,CSAKGLAGPSTDTQYF,TGCAGTGCTAAAGGACTAGCGGGGCCTAGCACAGATACGCAGTATTTT
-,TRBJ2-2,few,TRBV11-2,CASSSPRNTGELFF,TGTGCCAGCAGCTCCCCGCGGAACACCGGGGAGCTGTTTTTT
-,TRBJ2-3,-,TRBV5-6,CASSSFLDTQYF,TGTGCCAGCAGCTCTTTCCTGGATACGCAGTATTTT
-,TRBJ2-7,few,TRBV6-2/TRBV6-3,CASKLTPDSSYEQYF,TGTGCCAGCAAGTTGACCCCGGACAGCTCCTACGAGCAGTACTTC
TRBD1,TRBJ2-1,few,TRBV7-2,CASSPRSGGDEQFF,TGTGCCAGCAGCCCGCGATCAGGGGGCGATGAGCAGTTCTTC
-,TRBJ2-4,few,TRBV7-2,CASSLGLGGAKNIQYF,TGTGCCAGCAGCTTAGGCCTTGGGGGCGCCAAAAACATTCAGTACTTC
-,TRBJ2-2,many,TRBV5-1,CASSLEGHNTGELFF,TGCGCCAGCAGCTTGGAGGGACATAACACCGGGGAGCTGTTTTTT
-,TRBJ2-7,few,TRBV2,CASSTRTRNYEQYF,TGTGCCAGCAGTACCAGGACTCGTAACTACGAGCAGTACTTC
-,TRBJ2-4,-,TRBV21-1,CASSKCPRLAGNIQYF,TGTGCCAGCAGCAAATGCCCACGACTAGCGGGGAACATTCAGTACTTC
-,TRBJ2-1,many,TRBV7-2,CASSLTIGKSNEQFF,TGTGCCAGCAGCTTAACGATAGGGAAGAGCAATGAGCAGTTCTTC
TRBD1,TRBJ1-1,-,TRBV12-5,CASAADRGTEAFF,TGTGCTAGTGCCGCCGACAGGGGTACTGAAGCTTTCTTT
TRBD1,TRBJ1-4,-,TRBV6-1,CASSRQGRTNEKLFF,TGTGCCAGCAGCCGACAGGGGAGAACTAATGAAAAACTGTTTTTT
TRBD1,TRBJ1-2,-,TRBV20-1,CSAMGDRAAGYTF,TGCAGTGCTATGGGGGACAGGGCGGCTGGCTACACCTTC
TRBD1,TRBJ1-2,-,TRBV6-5,CASSYGAQGRGYGYTF,TGTGCCAGCAGTTATGGGGCACAGGGGAGAGGCTATGGCTACACCTTC
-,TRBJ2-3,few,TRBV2,CASSENTDTQYF,TGTGCCAGCAGTGAAAATACAGATACGCAGTATTTT
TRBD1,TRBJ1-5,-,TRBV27,CASSLTGWSNQPQHF,TGTGCCAGCAGTTTGACAGGGTGGAGCAATCAGCCCCAGCATTTT
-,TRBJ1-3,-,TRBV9,CASSVAESNTIYF,TGTGCCAGCAGCGTAGCCGAGAGCAACACCATATATTTT
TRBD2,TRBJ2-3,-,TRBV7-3,CASSPWGSGRADTQYF,TGTGCCAGCAGCCCCTGGGGTAGCGGGAGGGCAGATACGCAGTATTTT
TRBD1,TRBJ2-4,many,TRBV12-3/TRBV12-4,CASSNRGLGDIQYF,TGTGCCAGCAGCAACAGGGGGCTAGGGGACATTCAGTACTTC
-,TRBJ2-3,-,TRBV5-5,CASSSVGTSVYDTQYF,TGTGCCAGCAGCTCCGTCGGGACAAGCGTCTATGATACGCAGTATTTT
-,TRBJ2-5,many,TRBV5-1,CASSLEGRQETQYF,TGCGCCAGCAGCTTGGAAGGCCGCCAAGAGACCCAGTACTTC
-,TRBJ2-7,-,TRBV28,CASSLSPIPYEQYF,TGTGCCAGCAGTCTCTCCCCCATTCCCTACGAGCAGTACTTC
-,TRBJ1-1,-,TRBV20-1,CSATGSPNTEAFF,TGCAGTGCTACGGGGTCACCCAACACTGAAGCTTTCTTT
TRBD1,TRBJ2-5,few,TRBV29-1,CSVEQWTGKETQYF,TGCAGCGTGGAACAATGGACAGGGAAAGAGACCCAGTACTTC
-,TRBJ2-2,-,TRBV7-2,CARSPRPPNTGELFF,TGTGCCAGGAGTCCCAGGCCCCCGAACACCGGGGAGCTGTTTTTT
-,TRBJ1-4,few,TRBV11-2,CASSLEGVRNEKLFF,TGTGCCAGCAGCTTAGAGGGAGTACGCAATGAAAAACTGTTTTTT
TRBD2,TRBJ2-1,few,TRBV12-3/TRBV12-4,CASSLVLGAGASGGFF,TGTGCCAGCAGTTTAGTTTTAGGGGCCGGAGCTAGCGGGGGGTTCTTC
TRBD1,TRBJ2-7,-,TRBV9,CASSVEDRGFYEQYF,TGTGCCAGCAGCGTAGAGGACAGGGGATTTTACGAGCAGTACTTC
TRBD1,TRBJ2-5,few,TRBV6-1,CASSPRQGRTEETQYF,TGTGCCAGCAGTCCAAGACAGGGGCGAACAGAAGAGACCCAGTACTTC
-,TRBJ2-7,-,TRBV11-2,CASSLEWGAGTRLLEQYF,TGTGCCAGCAGCTTAGAATGGGGTGCTGGGACAAGGCTACTTGAGCAGTACTTC
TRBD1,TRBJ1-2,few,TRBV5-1,CASSQGQANYGYTF,TGCGCCAGCAGCCAGGGACAGGCTAACTATGGCTACACCTTC
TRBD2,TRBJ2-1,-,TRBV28,CASSFGLADYNEQFF,TGTGCCAGCAGTTTCGGGCTAGCGGATTACAATGAGCAGTTCTTC
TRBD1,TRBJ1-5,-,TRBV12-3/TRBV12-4,CASSSGTGSRQPQHF,TGTGCCAGCAGCTCCGGGACAGGGAGTCGGCAGCCCCAGCATTTT
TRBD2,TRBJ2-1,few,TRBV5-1,CASSIGEGRVDEQFF,TGCGCCAGCAGTATCGGGGAGGGCCGGGTCGATGAGCAGTTCTTC